Presented here are 28 T cell receptor beta chains from one specimen sequenced in a study of T cells in Graves' hyperthyroidism and ophthalmopathy (dated by TCRdb to between 2018 and 2020). Library preparation was by multiplex PCR. Sequencing was performed on an Illumina HiSeq 2000. The TCR beta CDR3 regions were amplified from RNA transcripts. The first round of RT-PCR for the TCR CDR3 was performed with the HTBI primer set and the Qiagen OneStep RT-PCR kit. Clones were called with MiXCR by TCRdb after fastp trimmed the public reads at Q25, and only in-frame beta chains were retained. Each entry is one CDR3 protein sequence, shown with its most common DNA and genes. The sample table contains 450,000 to 600,000 distinct CDR3 sequences; only one count was recorded for 13% to 15% of them. The ten biggest clones cover approximately 13% of the sample. Sequencing was done on a sample of blood. The receptors originated from a woman between 40 and 55 years old with Graves' hyperthyroidism.

At least ten counts were recorded for this clonotype. The chain recombines TRBV10-3 with TRBJ2-2; no firm D call. V was pared by 6 bases and J by 3 bases, with 5 bases between. The germline CDR1 and CDR2 sequences are ENHRY and SYGVKD. CDR3 length equals 12 residues. The CDR3 nucleotides read TGTGCCATCAGACCTTACACCGGGGAGCTGTTTTTT. Translating gives CAIRPYTGELFF.

This clonotype showed up many times. V and J are TRBV28 and TRBJ2-1, with 10 bases matching TRBD2. Losses at the gene ends were 6 bases for V and 4 bases for J; bases not matched to a gene: 6. Germline CDR1 is MDHEN and CDR2 is SYDVKM. CDR3 length: 15 amino acids. CDR3 nucleotide sequence: TGTGCCAGCAGATTACTAGCGGGAACGTACAATGAGCAGTTCTTC. Translating it yields CASRLLAGTYNEQFF.

The chain joins TRBV10-3 to TRBJ2-5, with TRBD1 as a possible D gene (5 bases). The CDR3 totals 14 residues. Trimming took off 2 bases at V and 4 bases at J, with 11 bases between the two ends. Per the germline V gene, CDR1 is ENHRY and CDR2 is SYGVKD. The CDR3 protein is CAISETGSTETQYF. The CDR3 coding sequence is TGTGCCATCAGTGAGACAGGCTCTACAGAGACCCAGTACTTC.

The table lists this clonotype with many counts. CDR3 sequence reads: CASSSLLRASGRFGNEQFF. In nucleotides, the CDR3 is TGTGCCAGCAGTTCCCTGCTTCGGGCTAGCGGGAGGTTCGGTAATGAGCAGTTCTTC. The rearrangement links TRBV28 to TRBJ2-1; 11 bases match TRBD2. V lost 4 bases, J lost 7 bases, and 18 bases stayed unmatched. There are 19 residues in the CDR3. Germline V gene data show CDR1 as MDHEN and CDR2 as SYDVKM.

The CDR3 spells CASSYCDRAATNEKLFF. CDR3 sequence (DNA): TGTGCCAGCAGTTACTGTGATAGGGCGGCAACTAATGAAAAACTGTTTTTT. The V and J genes are TRBV6-2 or TRBV6-3 and TRBJ1-4; unclear D gene. CDR3 length equals 17 residues. Germline CDR1 MNHEY, CDR2 SVGEGT. Trimming took 1 base from V and 0 from J, leaving 12 bases between them.

This clonotype showed up many times. The CDR3 bases are TGCGCCAGCAGGGGAGAGACTGAAGCTTTCTTT. Translating it yields CASRGETEAFF. This sequence joins TRBV5-1 and TRBJ1-1; D ambiguous. Germline CDR1 and CDR2: SGHRS and YFSETQ. This CDR3 has 11 residues. V dropped 5 bases and J dropped 5 bases, with 7 bases sitting between them. Supplemented by reference TRBV5-1 and TRBJ1-1, the full variable domain reads KAGVTQTPRYLIKTRGQQVTLSCSPISGHRSVSWYQQTPGQGLQFLFEYFSETQRNKGNFPGRFSGRQFSNSRSEMNVSTLELGDSALYLCASRGETEAFFGQGTRLTVV.

This clonotype was observed many times. The V gene is TRBV2, the J gene TRBJ1-5; unclear D gene. Germline V lookup: CDR1 SNHLY, CDR2 FYNNEI. This CDR3 region has 16 residues. V dropped 2 bases and J dropped 1 base, with 12 bases sitting between them. In DNA, the CDR3 is TGTGCCAGCAGTGAATTAGGTGTGGAAAGCAATCAGCCCCAGCATTTT. This codes for CASSELGVESNQPQHF.

This clonotype came up many times. This sequence joins TRBV2 and TRBJ2-3, with 7 bases lining up with TRBD2. V dropped 2 bases and J dropped 6; count of bases not matched to a gene: 8. Germline CDR1 SNHLY, CDR2 FYNNEI. This CDR3 is 15 amino acids long. The CDR3, as DNA: TGTGCCAGCAGTGAATCTCGGGAGGCCCACGATACGCAGTATTTT. This gives the protein CASSESREAHDTQYF.

A note on this clonotype: A much larger clone is a single base away; this may be a read error. The chain uses TRBV3-1 and TRBJ1-1, with D uncertain. V was shortened by 2 bases and J by 1 base, with 5 bases between the two germline ends. The V gene's germline CDR1 is LGHDT and CDR2 YNNKEL (reference sequence). The CDR3 is 13 amino acids. The CDR3 is CASSQWGNTEAFF. The CDR3 DNA reads TGTGCCAGCAGCCAATGGGGGAACACTGAAGCTTTCTTT.

This clonotype was seen a handful of times. In DNA, the CDR3 is TGTGCCAGCAGTGTCCCGGGACTTCGAGAGACCCAGTACTTC. It specifies CASSVPGLRETQYF. The genes are TRBV28 and TRBJ2-5; perhaps TRBD2 as D (6 bases). This CDR3 is built from 14 residues. Trimming took off 5 bases at V and 4 bases at J, with 14 bases between the two ends. Germline values: CDR1 MDHEN, CDR2 SYDVKM.

This clonotype was seen a few times. The genes are TRBV5-8 and TRBJ2-5; D perhaps matches TRBD1 (6 bases). This CDR3 is 14 amino acids long. Germline loops: CDR1 SGHTS, CDR2 YDEGEE. V was pared by 4 bases and J by 4 bases, with 14 bases between. CDR3 amino acids: CASSHTGMSETQYF. In DNA, the CDR3 is TGTGCCAGCAGCCACACAGGGATGTCAGAGACCCAGTACTTC.

The CDR3 spells CSARDHFGQSISYEQYF. Here the CDR3 DNA reads TGCAGTGCTAGAGATCACTTCGGGCAGAGCATTTCCTACGAGCAGTACTTC. The rearrangement joins TRBV20-1 to TRBJ2-7; no reliable D call. The CDR3 loop spans 17 amino acids. Trimming removed 0 bases at V and 1 base at J, with 19 bases between. CDR1 is DFQATT, CDR2 SNEGSKA, per germline (reference sequence).

The V gene is TRBV5-1, the J gene TRBJ2-1; D is ambiguous. Trimming took off 0 bases at V and 5 bases at J, with 6 bases between the two ends. The CDR3 consists of 13 residues. Germline lookup yields CDR1 SGHRS and CDR2 YFSETQ. The CDR3 DNA sequence: TGCGCCAGCAGCTTGGAGCAGCACAATGAGCAGTTCTTC. Amino acids: CASSLEQHNEQFF.

The chain has TRBV4-1 and TRBJ2-7; a weak D match, TRBD1 (6 bases). Per germline, CDR1 MGHRA and CDR2 YSYEKL. The CDR3 extends over 14 amino acids. V lost 1 base and J lost 4, with 11 bases in between. The CDR3 bases are TGCGCCAGCAGCCAAGTACAGGGCAGGTACGAGCAGTACTTC. As protein: CASSQVQGRYEQYF.

The chain combines TRBV28 with TRBJ2-1; TRBD2 matches at 13 bases. After removal of 1 base from V and 6 bases from J, the junction contained 3 bases not matched to a gene. This CDR3 contains 16 residues. Germline V lookup: CDR1 MDHEN, CDR2 SYDVKM. This CDR3 reads CASSLSGLAGANEQFF. CDR3 DNA: TGTGCCAGCAGTTTATCCGGACTAGCGGGAGCCAATGAGCAGTTCTTC.

In this sample, this clonotype turned up a few times. This may come from a read error, since a much larger clone is one base off. This sequence joins TRBV20-1 and TRBJ1-1, with D perhaps matching TRBD1 (6 bases). Per germline, CDR1 DFQATT and CDR2 SNEGSKA (reference sequence). The CDR3 contains 13 residues. V lost 4 bases and J 0 bases, leaving 9 bases between the germline ends. CDR3 protein: CSAKDRMNTEAFF. CDR3 in DNA: TGCAGTGCTAAAGACAGGATGAACACTGAAGCTTTCTTT.

Of note for this clonotype: The CDR3 ends on some other residue instead of the conserved phenylalanine or tryptophan, so this is likely a read error. The chain has TRBV24-1 and TRBJ1-1, with D possibly TRBD1 on 5 matching bases. Germline CDR1 is KGHDR and CDR2 is SFDVKD. The CDR3 spans 15 residues. V was shortened by 4 bases and J by 2 bases, with 13 bases between the two germline ends. CDR3 nucleotide sequence: TGTGCCACCAGTGACGGACACCCTACAAACACTGAAGCTTTCCTT. It yields the protein CATSDGHPTNTEAFL.

CDR3 residues: CASSQDRPSGTDTQYF. The CDR3 bases are TGCGCCAGCAGCCAAGATCGCCCTAGCGGCACAGATACGCAGTATTTT. This sequence joins TRBV4-1 and TRBJ2-3, with D perhaps TRBD2 (6 bases). V gave up 0 bases and J gave up 1 base, with 11 bases separating them. The CDR3 is made up of 16 amino acids. Germline V gene sequence: CDR1 MGHRA, CDR2 YSYEKL.

V usage is TRBV5-5 and J usage is TRBJ2-7; D gene ambiguous. Looked up from germline, CDR1 is SGHKS and CDR2 is YYEKEE (reference sequence). Trimming left V 6 bases short and J 0 bases short, with 22 bases between. The CDR3 totals 17 residues. The CDR3 is CASTRADGSIYSYEQYF. In nucleotides, the CDR3 is TGTGCCAGCACTAGGGCGGACGGCTCGATATACTCCTACGAGCAGTACTTC.

This clonotype appeared many times. The V and J genes are TRBV28 and TRBJ2-7, with TRBD1 identical over 7 bases. Losses at the gene ends were 6 bases for V and 1 base for J; bases not matched to a gene: 12. Germline V gene lookup returns CDR1 MDHEN and CDR2 SYDVKM. The CDR3 has 16 residues. The CDR3 DNA is TGTGCCAGCAGCCCGTACGAGACAGGGCGTTCCTACGAGCAGTACTTC. It translates to CASSPYETGRSYEQYF.

At least ten counts were recorded for this clonotype. V and J are TRBV3-1 and TRBJ1-1; TRBD1 might be the D (6 bases). The V gene lost 5 bases and the J gene lost 1 base, with 11 bases spanning the gap. Per the germline V gene, CDR1 is LGHDT and CDR2 is YNNKEL (reference sequence). This CDR3 contains 14 residues. The CDR3 DNA is TGTGCCAGCAGCTCGGACAGCGGGAACACTGAAGCTTTCTTT. Its translation is CASSSDSGNTEAFF.

This clonotype was seen repeatedly, ten times or more. The chain uses TRBV28 and TRBJ2-5, with 9 bases fitting TRBD2. V lost 4 bases and J lost 3; bases outside the gene matches: 12. In germline, CDR1 is MDHEN, CDR2 SYDVKM. CDR3 length: 17 amino acids. CDR3 DNA: TGTGCCAGCAGTTCATTGCCCTTAGCGGGAGAGGAAGAGACCCAGTACTTC. It specifies CASSSLPLAGEEETQYF.

This clonotype has ten or more counts. V and J are TRBV28 and TRBJ2-7; D remains unclear. Looked up from germline, CDR1 is MDHEN and CDR2 is SYDVKM. V lost 4 bases and J 6 bases, leaving 10 bases between the germline ends. The CDR3 loop spans 12 amino acids. CDR3 sequence (DNA): TGTGCCAGCAGTTCAACGGTCGGCGAGCAGTACTTC. Translation: CASSSTVGEQYF.

This clonotype showed up many times. The chain has TRBV3-1 and TRBJ2-2, with TRBD1 matching 10 bases. Germline lookup yields CDR1 LGHDT and CDR2 YNNKEL (reference sequence). The CDR3 spans 16 residues. Unmatched junction bases numbered 5, after V lost 4 bases and J lost 3 bases. The CDR3 DNA reads TGTGCCAGCAGCCGGTCCGGGACAGGGGACACCGGGGAGCTGTTTTTT. Translating gives CASSRSGTGDTGELFF.

This clonotype has a count of ten or more. V usage is TRBV10-3 and J usage is TRBJ2-6; unclear D gene. Trimming removed 6 bases at V and 0 bases at J, with 12 bases between. The CDR3 covers 16 residues. Germline assignment: CDR1 ENHRY and CDR2 SYGVKD. DNA of the CDR3: TGTGCCATCAGCAGTTTAGAAAACTCTGGGGCCAACGTCCTGACTTTC. Translated, it gives CAISSLENSGANVLTF.

This clonotype appeared many times. This chain links TRBV5-1 with TRBJ2-7, with TRBD1 matching over 8 bases. With V trimmed by 0 bases and J by 7 bases, 12 bases remained unmatched. The CDR3 is made up of 16 amino acids. Germline V lookup: CDR1 SGHRS, CDR2 YFSETQ. The CDR3 protein is CASSLGSGQGAREQYF. The CDR3 bases are TGCGCCAGCAGCTTGGGATCGGGGCAGGGGGCGAGAGAGCAGTACTTC.

This clonotype was seen many times. The rearrangement uses TRBV5-1 and TRBJ2-1; D may correspond to TRBD1 or TRBD2 (5 bases each). Trimming left V 7 bases short and J 4 bases short, with 18 bases between. Per the germline V gene, CDR1 is SGHRS and CDR2 is YFSETQ. The CDR3 covers 15 residues. The CDR3 is CASSNSLRGYNEQFF. The CDR3 DNA reads TGCGCCAGCTCAAACTCCTTGAGGGGATACAATGAGCAGTTCTTC.

This clonotype was observed at least ten times. The chain links TRBV28 to TRBJ2-7; 9 bases align to TRBD2. The trim removed 4 bases at V and 0 bases at J, leaving 7 bases unmatched. Germline V gene lookup returns CDR1 MDHEN and CDR2 SYDVKM. CDR3 length equals 16 residues. CDR3 in amino acids: CASSYGLARSSYEQYF. CDR3 in DNA: TGTGCCAGCAGTTATGGACTAGCGAGAAGCTCCTACGAGCAGTACTTC.